The 25 T cell receptor beta chains below all came from one sample that was sequenced in a study of cytomegalovirus exposure and HLA in healthy donors. The PCR ran on 60 Vbeta and 13 Jbeta primers. Method: immunoSEQ multiplex PCR; TCRdb's copy keeps in-frame clones and lacks some. Altogether about 69,000 clones are present, around four fifths being singletons, with the ten largest covering 22%. Specimen: PBMCs. The receptors stem from a woman aged 25-40 years in good health and CMV-seropositive.

V usage is TRBV6-1 and J usage is TRBJ2-1, with 7 bases that match TRBD2. J was trimmed by 7 bases and V by 2 bases; bases with no gene match: 2. Germline V gene data show CDR1 as MNHNS and CDR2 as SASEGT. CDR3 length: 13 residues. This chain's CDR3 is CASSELGGNEQFF. The CDR3 coding sequence is TGTGCCAGCAGTGAATTGGGGGGGAATGAGCAGTTCTTC.

This clone was seen a few times. The DNA of the CDR3 is TGTGCCAGCAGTCTACAGGGTCTCGACCGGCAGCCCCAGCATTTT. This translates into CASSLQGLDRQPQHF. The chain carries TRBV28 and TRBJ1-5, with D maybe TRBD1 (6 bases). The CDR3 totals 15 residues. Germline V gene lookup returns CDR1 MDHEN and CDR2 SYDVKM. The ends were cut back, 5 bases at V and 7 bases at J, with 18 bases in the middle. Full variable domain (rest looked up from reference TRBV28 and TRBJ1-5): DVKVTQSSRYLVKRTGEKVFLECVQDMDHENMFWYRQDPGLGLRLIYFSYDVKMKEKGDIPEGYSVSREKKERFSLILESASTNQTSMYLCASSLQGLDRQPQHFGDGTRLSIL.

The chain uses TRBV9 and TRBJ1-2; tentatively, D is TRBD1 (6 bases). Trimming removed 0 bases at V and 4 bases at J, with 10 bases between. In germline, CDR1 is SGDLS, CDR2 YYNGEE. This CDR3 has 14 amino acids. CDR3 residues: CASSVDRAGYGYTF. As DNA, the CDR3 is TGTGCCAGCAGCGTAGACAGGGCGGGCTATGGCTACACCTTC.

The V gene is TRBV7-2, the J gene TRBJ2-7; 8 positions match TRBD2. In germline, CDR1 is SGHTA, CDR2 FQGNSA. V lost 5 bases and J lost 1; bases outside the gene matches: 7. This CDR3 has 15 residues. CDR3 loop: CASSLYSGASYEQYF. CDR3 sequence (DNA): TGTGCCAGCAGCCTGTATAGCGGGGCGTCCTACGAGCAGTACTTC.

The chain uses TRBV29-1 and TRBJ1-2, with 9 bases identical to TRBD1. Germline-derived CDR1 and CDR2 are SQVTM and ANQGSEA. This CDR3 spans 12 amino acids. V shed 4 bases and J 9 bases; nucleotides not matched to a gene: 6. The CDR3 region is CSVAGTGLSYTF. The CDR3 nucleotides are TGCAGCGTTGCCGGGACAGGGTTGAGCTACACCTTC.

The rearrangement joins TRBV28 to TRBJ2-7; 11 positions match TRBD1. Germline CDR1 and CDR2: MDHEN and SYDVKM. The V segment lost 3 bases and the J segment 4 bases; nucleotides outside the gene matches: 8. This CDR3 has 16 amino acids. The CDR3 sequence: CASSLPPGQGGYEQYF. CDR3 nucleotide sequence: TGTGCCAGCAGTTTGCCTCCGGGACAGGGGGGTTACGAGCAGTACTTC. Variable domain in full (rest from reference TRBV28 and TRBJ2-7): DVKVTQSSRYLVKRTGEKVFLECVQDMDHENMFWYRQDPGLGLRLIYFSYDVKMKEKGDIPEGYSVSREKKERFSLILESASTNQTSMYLCASSLPPGQGGYEQYFGPGTRLTVT.

V gene TRBV30 combines with J gene TRBJ2-7, with unresolved D. The CDR3 is 14 residues long. Germline-derived CDR1 and CDR2 are GTSNPN and SVGIG (reference sequence). The germline V and J ends were trimmed by 0 bases and 6 bases, with 15 bases remaining between them. CDR3 sequence: CAWSVDSRGFEQYF. The DNA of the CDR3 is TGTGCCTGGAGTGTAGACTCCAGAGGATTCGAGCAGTACTTC.

On this clone: A much larger clone differs by one base, so this may be a read error. The chain uses TRBV14 and TRBJ2-7; no clear D. In germline, CDR1 is SGHDN, CDR2 FVKESK. Trimming stripped 1 base from V and 3 bases from J, with 7 bases between. CDR3 length equals 13 residues. The CDR3 DNA follows: TGTGCCAGCAGCCAAGGGAACAGCTACGAGCAGTACTTC. Protein product: CASSQGNSYEQYF.

In this sample, this clone turned up a few times. V usage is TRBV2 and J usage is TRBJ2-5; weak D call: TRBD2 (6 bases). The CDR3 has 15 amino acids. Germline CDR1 is SNHLY and CDR2 is FYNNEI. Trimming shortened V by 0 bases and J by 4 bases, and 12 bases separated the two germline ends. CDR3 DNA: TGTGCCAGCAGTGAAGCGGGGAGGCGTTCAGAGACCCAGTACTTC. As protein: CASSEAGRRSETQYF.

V is TRBV7-9 and J is TRBJ1-1, with D perhaps TRBD1 (5 bases). Germline CDR1 is SEHNR and CDR2 is FQNEAQ (reference sequence). Trimming pared 6 bases from V and 5 bases from J, leaving 16 bases between. The CDR3 loop spans 14 amino acids. The CDR3 sequence is CASSLGPFGTEAFF. The CDR3 coding sequence is TGTGCCAGCAGTTTGGGGCCTTTTGGGACTGAAGCTTTCTTT.

This clone has more than one count but fewer than ten. The gene calls are TRBV29-1 and TRBJ2-5; 7 bases agree with TRBD2. This CDR3 is 15 amino acids long. J gave up 1 base and V 6 bases, and 11 bases lay outside the gene matches. Germline loops: CDR1 SQVTM, CDR2 ANQGSEA. The CDR3 bases are TGCAGCGTCAGACTAGCCGCAGGCCTCCAAGAGACCCAGTACTTC. Protein: CSVRLAAGLQETQYF.

This chain uses TRBV30 with TRBJ2-5, with 7 bases aligning to TRBD1. CDR1 and CDR2 (germline): GTSNPN, SVGIG (reference sequence). CDR3 size: 13 residues. The J segment lost 5 bases and the V segment lost 4 bases, leaving 7 bases of the junction unmatched. CDR3 sequence reads: CAWTRTGRETQYF. Here the CDR3 DNA reads TGTGCCTGGACCAGGACAGGCCGGGAGACCCAGTACTTC.

This chain uses TRBV19 with TRBJ1-2; TRBD1 agrees at 9 bases. In germline, CDR1 is LNHDA, CDR2 SQIVND (reference sequence). The CDR3 sequence is 12 residues long. The V gene end was trimmed by 10 bases and the J gene end by 3 bases; junction bases not matched to a gene: 3. The CDR3 protein is CATWDRDYGYTF. The CDR3, as DNA: TGTGCCACTTGGGACAGGGACTATGGCTACACCTTC.

The chain uses TRBV28 and TRBJ2-7; no definite D call. The ends were cut back, 8 bases at V and 0 bases at J, with 8 bases in the middle. Germline values: CDR1 MDHEN, CDR2 SYDVKM. The CDR3 contains 12 residues. The CDR3 region is CASCLPSYEQYF. CDR3 DNA: TGTGCCAGCTGTCTACCCTCCTACGAGCAGTACTTC.

CDR3 DNA sequence: TGTGCTAGTGGTTTCAATAGCGGGAGGTACAATGAGCAGTTCTTC. It codes for CASGFNSGRYNEQFF. This chain joins TRBV12-5 and TRBJ2-1, with 10 bases that match TRBD2. The CDR3 is 15 amino acids. V lost 3 bases to trimming and J lost 4 bases; unmatched junction nucleotides: 3. The V gene's germline CDR1 is LGHNT and CDR2 FRNRAP.

This clone was recorded only once. V is TRBV6-6 and J is TRBJ1-1; D unresolved. V lost 4 bases to trimming and J lost 1 base, with 13 bases between them. The CDR3 is made up of 15 amino acids. CDR1 is MNHNY, CDR2 SVGAGI, per germline (reference sequence). This chain's CDR3 is CASSSKHLSNTEAFF. The CDR3 DNA sequence: TGTGCCAGCAGTTCAAAACACCTTTCGAACACTGAAGCTTTCTTT.

This clone was observed a few times. This chain links TRBV30 with TRBJ1-2; 12 bases align to TRBD1. Looked up from germline, CDR1 is GTSNPN and CDR2 is SVGIG (reference sequence). V trimming: 4 bases; J trimming: 6 bases; junction bases outside the gene matches: 6. The CDR3 runs 14 residues. The CDR3 protein is CAWISGQGANGYTF. The CDR3 nucleotides read TGTGCCTGGATCTCGGGACAGGGGGCGAATGGCTACACCTTC.

The gene calls are TRBV7-9 and TRBJ2-3; 9 positions match TRBD2. Trimming removed 1 base from V and 2 bases from J; junction bases left unmatched: 7. This CDR3 is built from 17 residues. Germline loops: CDR1 SEHNR, CDR2 FQNEAQ (reference sequence). CDR3 in DNA: TGTGCCAGCAGCTTAGGGCTAGCGGGAATTTACACAGATACGCAGTATTTT. It is translated as CASSLGLAGIYTDTQYF.

The J gene is TRBJ1-1, the V gene TRBV28; D unclear. Trimming removed 3 bases at V and 3 bases at J, with 5 bases between. This CDR3 has 12 amino acids. Germline CDR1 reads MDHEN; CDR2 reads SYDVKM. CDR3 sequence reads: CASSFSYTEAFF. The CDR3, as DNA: TGTGCCAGCAGTTTCTCCTACACTGAAGCTTTCTTT.

The rearrangement uses TRBV6-7 and TRBJ2-3; D unclear. TRBV6-7 is noted as an ORF with a role that remains uncertain. The V and J ends lost 0 bases and 2 bases respectively, with 9 bases between them. This CDR3 has 15 amino acids. The CDR3, as DNA: TGTGCCAGCAGTTACTCCCCGCAGGTCACAGATACGCAGTATTTT. This translates into CASSYSPQVTDTQYF.

The chain employs TRBV7-2 and TRBJ1-1; D is ambiguous. Trimming cost V 5 bases and J 1 base, with 8 bases left between them. From germline, CDR1 is SGHTA and CDR2 FQGNSA. The CDR3 covers 13 residues. The CDR3 DNA is TGTGCCAGCAGCCTCCCGGGGAACACTGAAGCTTTCTTT. Translated: CASSLPGNTEAFF.

The V and J genes are TRBV19 and TRBJ2-4; D not certain. The CDR3 extends over 11 amino acids. Germline V lookup: CDR1 LNHDA, CDR2 SQIVND (reference sequence). CDR3 sequence reads: CGGETKNIQYF. The CDR3 coding sequence is TGTGGAGGCGAGACCAAAAACATTCAGTACTTC.

The gene calls are TRBV5-6 and TRBJ1-5; unclear D gene. Germline V gene data show CDR1 as SGHDT and CDR2 as YYEEEE. The V and J ends lost 2 bases and 0 bases respectively, with 6 bases between them. The CDR3 is made up of 14 amino acids. CDR3 DNA: TGTGCCAGCAGCTTCGGTTATAGCAATCAGCCCCAGCATTTT. Protein: CASSFGYSNQPQHF.

The chain combines TRBV11-3 with TRBJ1-5; no clear D gene. There are 14 residues in the CDR3. V was shortened by 2 bases and J by 0 bases, with 5 bases between the two germline ends. Germline V gene data show CDR1 as SGHNT and CDR2 as YENEEA. The CDR3, as DNA: TGTGCCAGCAGCTTACCGTATAGCAATCAGCCCCAGCATTTT. Protein: CASSLPYSNQPQHF.

V is TRBV5-4 and J is TRBJ2-3; 8 bases are shared with TRBD2. The germline CDR1 and CDR2 sequences are SGHNT and YYREEE (reference sequence). The V gene end was trimmed by 2 bases and the J gene end by 2 bases; junction bases not matched to a gene: 4. The CDR3 totals 15 residues. This chain's CDR3 is CASSFQRGSTDTQYF. CDR3 nucleotide sequence: TGTGCCAGCAGCTTCCAGCGGGGGTCCACAGATACGCAGTATTTT. Together with reference TRBV5-4 and TRBJ2-3, the CDR3 gives the full variable domain: ETGVTQSPTHLIKTRGQQVTLRCSSQSGHNTVSWYQQALGQGPQFIFQYYREEENGRGNFPPRFSGLQFPNYSSELNVNALELDDSALYLCASSFQRGSTDTQYFGPGTRLTVL.